This is a list of T cell receptor beta chains from one sample in a study of T cells after yellow fever vaccination. TCRdb analysed the 5' RACE reads with MiXCR anew, one entry per CDR3 protein. The sample yields about 240,000 distinct CDR3 sequences, around 7% seen once. Material: CD4+ T cells sorted from PBMCs, obtained 15 days after the yellow fever booster vaccination. All receptors derive from a man between 25 and 39 years old who received the YFV17D yellow fever vaccine. Each CDR3 is given with its conserved first and last residue. D genes are given only for firm matches. A clone size is listed for some rows: how often the clone was seen (once, few, many), or a class if it is expanded.

clone size | J gene | D gene | V gene | CDR3 protein | CDR3 DNA
many | TRBJ2-7 | NA | TRBV3-1 | CASSQDGAYEQYF | TGTGCCAGCAGCCAAGACGGTGCCTACGAGCAGTACTTC
NA | TRBJ2-7 | NA | TRBV5-6 | CASSLIVSHEQYF | TGTGCCAGCAGCTTGATAGTTTCCCACGAGCAGTACTTC
few | TRBJ2-3 | NA | TRBV5-1 | CASSLGRVEDTQYF | TGCGCCAGCAGCTTAGGCAGGGTGGAAGATACGCAGTATTTT
many | TRBJ2-5 | TRBD1 | TRBV25-1 | CASSERDRFRETQYF | TGTGCCAGCAGTGAAAGGGACAGGTTCCGGGAGACCCAGTACTTC
NA | TRBJ2-3 | TRBD2 | TRBV7-2 | CASSPSAGDTDTQYF | TGTGCCAGCAGCCCATCAGCGGGAGACACAGATACGCAGTATTTT
many | TRBJ2-2 | NA | TRBV7-3 | CASSSSGELFF | TGTGCCAGCAGCTCATCCGGGGAGCTGTTTTTT
few | TRBJ2-1 | TRBD2 | TRBV6-2/TRBV6-3 | CASSPAGLAGGEQFF | TGTGCCAGCTCGCCGGCGGGACTAGCGGGAGGTGAGCAGTTCTTC
few | TRBJ2-3 | TRBD2 | TRBV12-3/TRBV12-4 | CASTVSGRASDTQYF | TGTGCCAGCACCGTCAGCGGGAGGGCCTCTGATACGCAGTATTTT
few | TRBJ1-1 | NA | TRBV14 | CASSQVVGPTEAFF | TGTGCCAGCAGCCAAGTTGTGGGACCGACTGAAGCTTTCTTT
many | TRBJ2-1 | NA | TRBV12-3/TRBV12-4 | CASSLGAEQFF | TGTGCCAGCAGCTTAGGAGCGGAGCAGTTCTTC
many | TRBJ2-5 | NA | TRBV5-1 | CASSLQANQETQYF | TGCGCCAGCAGCCTACAGGCCAACCAAGAGACCCAGTACTTC
many | TRBJ2-7 | NA | TRBV7-6 | CANRSVCSNEQYF | TGTGCCAACCGCTCCGTTTGCAGTAACGAGCAGTACTTC
few | TRBJ2-5 | TRBD1 | TRBV20-1 | CSARQGLPETQYF | TGCAGTGCCCGACAGGGGCTTCCCGAGACCCAGTACTTC
many | TRBJ2-7 | NA | TRBV7-9 | CASSPGGEWEQYF | TGTGCCAGCAGCCCCGGTGGGGAGTGGGAGCAGTACTTC
NA | TRBJ1-6 | NA | TRBV20-1 | CSARVNRDSPLHF | TGCAGTGCTAGAGTTAACAGGGATTCACCCCTCCACTTT
few | TRBJ2-3 | TRBD2 | TRBV6-2/TRBV6-3 | CASSYYSTSGKRDTQYF | TGTGCCAGCAGTTACTATTCAACTAGCGGGAAAAGAGATACGCAGTATTTT
many | TRBJ1-1 | NA | TRBV12-3/TRBV12-4 | CASSRDGDTEAFF | TGTGCCAGCAGCCGGGACGGGGACACTGAAGCTTTCTTT
NA | TRBJ2-5 | NA | TRBV20-1 | CSAYKGGALETQYF | TGCAGTGCTTACAAGGGGGGCGCATTGGAGACCCAGTACTTC
many | TRBJ2-7 | NA | TRBV6-6 | CASSARVYEQYF | TGTGCCAGCAGTGCCCGGGTCTACGAGCAGTACTTC
NA | TRBJ1-2 | NA | TRBV7-9 | CASGVTEIYGYTF | TGTGCCAGTGGAGTGACAGAAATCTATGGCTACACCTTC
few | TRBJ2-5 | TRBD2 | TRBV6-5 | CASSRPGTSGSPQETQYF | TGTGCCAGCAGTCGACCCGGGACTAGCGGATCCCCTCAAGAGACCCAGTACTTC
few | TRBJ2-3 | TRBD2 | TRBV18 | CASSPEGGGNGATQYF | TGTGCCAGCTCACCGGAAGGCGGGGGGAACGGTGCTACGCAGTATTTT
NA | TRBJ2-5 | TRBD2 | TRBV9 | CASSGGLAAGGTQYF | TGTGCCAGCAGCGGGGGACTAGCGGCAGGGGGGACCCAGTACTTC
NA | TRBJ2-5 | NA | TRBV29-1 | CSGQGGETQYF | TGCAGCGGACAAGGGGGTGAGACCCAGTACTTC
NA | TRBJ2-2 | NA | TRBV20-1 | CSAINTRANTGELFF | TGCAGTGCGATCAACACCCGCGCGAACACCGGGGAGCTGTTTTTT
NA | TRBJ2-2 | NA | TRBV11-2 | CASSSHESAGELFF | TGTGCCAGCAGCTCCCATGAGAGTGCCGGGGAGCTGTTTTTT
NA | TRBJ2-1 | NA | TRBV20-1 | CSARDLGNEQFF | TGCAGTGCTAGAGATTTGGGGAACGAGCAGTTCTTC
many | TRBJ2-2 | TRBD2 | TRBV5-1 | CASSLGGGTSNTGELFF | TGCGCCAGCAGCTTGGGCGGGGGTACATCGAACACCGGGGAGCTGTTTTTT
NA | TRBJ2-2 | NA | TRBV20-1 | CSASHSRGTGELFF | TGCAGTGCTAGTCACTCCCGAGGCACCGGGGAGCTGTTTTTT
NA | TRBJ1-2 | TRBD1 | TRBV29-1 | CSVDGQGVHYGYTF | TGCAGCGTTGACGGACAGGGTGTGCACTATGGCTACACCTTC
many | TRBJ2-4 | NA | TRBV5-6 | CASSLARPRLLRAKNIQYF | TGTGCCAGCAGCTTGGCACGGCCCCGACTTTTGAGGGCCAAAAACATTCAGTACTTC
many | TRBJ2-7 | NA | TRBV14 | CASSPRSADYEQYF | TGTGCCAGCAGCCCCCGGTCAGCGGACTACGAGCAGTACTTC
few | TRBJ2-7 | TRBD2 | TRBV11-2 | CASSTGLAGEQYF | TGTGCCAGCAGCACCGGACTAGCGGGCGAGCAGTACTTC
many | TRBJ1-4 | NA | TRBV5-1 | CASSDRQASNEKLFF | TGCGCCAGCAGCGACCGACAGGCATCTAATGAAAAACTGTTTTTT
NA | TRBJ2-1 | TRBD2 | TRBV20-1 | CSARPREREGPNEQFF | TGCAGTGCTAGACCCCGCGAGCGGGAGGGCCCCAATGAGCAGTTCTTC
NA | TRBJ2-7 | NA | TRBV7-9 | CASSFRQVHDEQYF | TGTGCCAGCAGCTTTCGACAGGTGCATGACGAGCAGTACTTC
few | TRBJ2-3 | TRBD2 | TRBV18 | CASSRSTSGRKTSTDTQYF | TGTGCCAGCTCACGCAGTACTAGCGGGAGGAAGACTAGCACAGATACGCAGTATTTT
many | TRBJ2-7 | NA | TRBV12-3/TRBV12-4 | CASSLITGSEQYF | TGTGCCAGCAGTTTAATCACGGGATCCGAGCAGTACTTC